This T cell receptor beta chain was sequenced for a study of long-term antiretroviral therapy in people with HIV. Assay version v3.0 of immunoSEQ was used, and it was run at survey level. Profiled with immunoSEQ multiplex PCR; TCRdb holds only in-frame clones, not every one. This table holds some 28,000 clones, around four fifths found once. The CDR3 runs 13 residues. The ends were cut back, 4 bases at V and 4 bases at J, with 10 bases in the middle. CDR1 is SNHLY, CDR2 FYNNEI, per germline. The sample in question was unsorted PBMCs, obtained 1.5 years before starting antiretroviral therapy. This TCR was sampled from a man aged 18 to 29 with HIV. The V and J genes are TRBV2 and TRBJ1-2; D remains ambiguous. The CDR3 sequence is CASSGTGSYGYTF. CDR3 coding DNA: TGTGCCAGCAGTGGGACGGGCAGCTATGGCTACACCTTC.